The 30 T cell receptor beta chains below were found in one sample sequenced in a study of blood T cell repertoires in COVID-19. Data came from immunoSEQ multiplex PCR; TCRdb stores just in-frame clones and leaves some out. The sample includes approximately 230,000 clones, 65% to 90% seen only once; the top ten take approximately 1.7%. Sample: PBMCs or T cells enriched from blood (not recorded which). The source is a man aged 40-49 years who had recovered from COVID-19.

The chain uses TRBV11-3 and TRBJ2-1; the match to TRBD2 covers 10 bases. CDR1 is SGHNT, CDR2 YENEEA, per germline. Losses at the gene ends were 3 bases for V and 0 bases for J; bases not matched to a gene: 2. The CDR3 consists of 16 residues. CDR3 sequence reads: CASSLSGRASYNEQFF. CDR3 DNA sequence: TGTGCCAGCAGCTTGAGCGGGAGGGCCTCCTACAATGAGCAGTTCTTC.

This sequence joins TRBV7-3 and TRBJ2-3, with 8 bases fitting TRBD2. CDR3 size: 16 residues. CDR1 is SGHTA, CDR2 FQGTGA, per germline. With 2 bases clipped from V and 2 bases from J, the junction kept 6 bases outside the gene matches. Written as DNA, the CDR3 is TGTGCCAGCAGCTTACTCGGTAGCGGGACCACAGATACGCAGTATTTT. This encodes CASSLLGSGTTDTQYF.

The rearrangement links TRBV5-6 to TRBJ1-2, with TRBD1 as a possible D gene (5 bases). V was clipped by 4 bases and J by 1 base, with 20 bases between them. CDR1 is SGHDT and CDR2 is YYEEEE in the germline V gene. The CDR3 has 17 amino acids. CDR3 in amino acids: CASSHRPPRGVNYGYTF. The CDR3 DNA follows: TGTGCCAGCAGCCATCGGCCACCCCGGGGGGTTAACTATGGCTACACCTTC.

The gene calls are TRBV30 and TRBJ1-2, with a tentative D call TRBD1 (6 bases). Between the trimmed V and J ends, which lost 4 bases and 8 bases, there was a span of 17 bases. There are 13 residues in the CDR3. CDR1 and CDR2 (germline): GTSNPN, SVGIG (reference sequence). The CDR3 sequence: CAWTPDRFKGYTF. The CDR3 nucleotides read TGTGCCTGGACTCCCGACAGGTTCAAAGGCTACACCTTC.

The V gene is TRBV19, the J gene TRBJ1-4; unclear D gene. The CDR3 sequence is 15 residues long. Between the trimmed V and J ends, which lost 7 bases and 1 base, there was a span of 13 bases. Looked up from germline, CDR1 is LNHDA and CDR2 is SQIVND (reference sequence). CDR3: CASTEEYGTNEKLFF. DNA for the CDR3: TGTGCCAGTACCGAGGAATACGGAACTAATGAAAAACTGTTTTTT.

Only one count was recorded for this clone. The chain links TRBV27 to TRBJ2-5; D is possibly TRBD1 (5 bases). Trimming removed 5 bases at V and 5 bases at J, with 21 bases between. Germline V CDR1 and CDR2: MNHEY, SMNVEV (reference sequence). The CDR3 is 16 residues long. CDR3 sequence: CASSLRSGANWETQYF. DNA of the CDR3: TGTGCCAGCAGTCTTCGGAGTGGGGCGAATTGGGAGACCCAGTACTTC.

The V gene is TRBV27, the J gene TRBJ2-7, with D tentatively TRBD2 (5 bases). The CDR3 spans 11 residues. From germline, CDR1 is MNHEY and CDR2 SMNVEV (reference sequence). V lost 7 bases to trimming and J lost 3 bases, with 7 bases between them. The DNA of the CDR3 is TGTGCCAGCAATGGAGGCTACGAGCAGTACTTC. It codes for CASNGGYEQYF.

V and J are TRBV5-6 and TRBJ2-7; D is possibly TRBD2 (5 bases). V was pared by 1 base and J by 5 bases, with 16 bases between. Germline loops: CDR1 SGHDT, CDR2 YYEEEE. The length of the CDR3 is 15 residues. In nucleotides, the CDR3 is TGTGCCAGCAGCTTGCTTGTCGGGGTTCTGGACGAGCAGTACTTC. Translated, it gives CASSLLVGVLDEQYF.

CDR3 in amino acids: CASSPPQVYNEQFF. As DNA, the CDR3 is TGTGCCAGCAGCCCGCCCCAGGTATACAATGAGCAGTTCTTC. This chain joins TRBV7-2 and TRBJ2-1; D gene uncertain. Trimming took off 5 bases at V and 4 bases at J, with 12 bases between the two ends. Germline V gene lookup returns CDR1 SGHTA and CDR2 FQGNSA. The CDR3 is 14 residues long.

The chain links TRBV4-2 to TRBJ1-2; 7 nucleotides line up with TRBD1. Germline V CDR1 and CDR2: LGHNA, YNFKEQ. CDR3 length: 15 amino acids. Trimming took 4 bases from V and 3 from J; bases not matched to a gene: 8. The CDR3 DNA reads TGTGCCAGCAGCCGTATCGGACAGGACGACTATGGCTACACCTTC. The encoded protein is CASSRIGQDDYGYTF.

The chain employs TRBV9 and TRBJ2-1; TRBD2 aligns across 8 bases. This CDR3 has 16 residues. In germline, CDR1 is SGDLS, CDR2 YYNGEE. V lost 1 base and J lost 2; bases outside the gene matches: 5. The CDR3 coding sequence is TGTGCCAGCAGCGTAAGTAGCGGGATTACCTACAATGAGCAGTTCTTC. Protein product: CASSVSSGITYNEQFF. The full variable domain, rest sourced from reference TRBV9 and TRBJ2-1, is DSGVTQTPKHLITATGQRVTLRCSPRSGDLSVYWYQQSLDQGLQFLIQYYNGEERAKGNILERFSAQQFPDLHSELNLSSLELGDSALYFCASSVSSGITYNEQFFGPGTRLTVL.

The chain recombines TRBV6-6 with TRBJ2-1; 7 bases are a match to TRBD1. The CDR3 length is 12 residues. The germline V gene encodes CDR1 MNHNY and CDR2 SVGAGI (reference sequence). Trimming took 5 bases from V and 9 from J; bases not matched to a gene: 4. CDR3 in amino acids: CASSRQGGEQFF. The CDR3 nucleotides read TGTGCCAGCAGTAGACAGGGCGGTGAGCAGTTCTTC.

The genes are TRBV5-1 and TRBJ2-7; D not certain. This CDR3 contains 12 residues. Per the germline V gene, CDR1 is SGHRS and CDR2 is YFSETQ. Trimming shortened V by 5 bases and J by 5 bases, and 11 bases separated the two germline ends. CDR3 nucleotides: TGCGCCAGCAGGAAAGAGCTCAACGAGCAGTACTTC. It encodes CASRKELNEQYF.

The chain couples TRBV12-2 to TRBJ2-7; whether TRBD1, the table's D call, matches the DNA was not checked. TRBV12-2 is annotated as a pseudogene. The CDR3 runs 16 residues. For the CDR3, the DNA is TGTGCAAGTCGCTTAGTCACCGGGACAGGGCCCCACGAGCAGTACTTC. Translated: CASRLVTGTGPHEQYF.

This sequence joins TRBV19 and TRBJ2-5, with 7 bases fitting TRBD2. With 5 bases clipped from V and 4 bases from J, the junction kept 7 bases outside the gene matches. Germline V gene lookup returns CDR1 LNHDA and CDR2 SQIVND (reference sequence). The CDR3 is 14 residues long. The CDR3 here is CASSAPGTIETQYF. CDR3 nucleotide sequence: TGTGCCAGTAGTGCTCCCGGGACTATAGAGACCCAGTACTTC.

This clone was picked up a small number of times. This rearrangement joins TRBV5-1 to TRBJ2-7; 8 bases map to TRBD1. CDR3 length: 17 residues. The J segment lost 3 bases and the V segment lost 5 bases, leaving 16 bases of the junction unmatched. Per germline, CDR1 SGHRS and CDR2 YFSETQ. CDR3 in amino acids: CASRKRFTGTGDYEQYF. In nucleotides, the CDR3 is TGCGCCAGCAGAAAAAGATTCACCGGGACAGGTGACTACGAGCAGTACTTC. The full variable domain, its missing parts supplied by reference TRBV5-1 and TRBJ2-7, is KAGVTQTPRYLIKTRGQQVTLSCSPISGHRSVSWYQQTPGQGLQFLFEYFSETQRNKGNFPGRFSGRQFSNSRSEMNVSTLELGDSALYLCASRKRFTGTGDYEQYFGPGTRLTVT.

This rearrangement joins TRBV6-5 to TRBJ1-5, with 10 bases identical to TRBD1. V was pared by 2 bases and J by 3 bases, with 1 base of the junction left unmatched. This CDR3 is 15 amino acids long. Germline V gene data show CDR1 as MNHEY and CDR2 as SVGAGI. CDR3 in DNA: TGTGCCAGCAGTTACGGACAGGGGGACAATCAGCCCCAGCATTTT. Translated, it gives CASSYGQGDNQPQHF.

The J gene is TRBJ2-1, the V gene TRBV5-1; the match to TRBD1 covers 7 bases. The CDR3 is made up of 14 amino acids. The J segment lost 6 bases and the V segment lost 4 bases, leaving 7 bases of the junction unmatched. Germline CDR1 and CDR2: SGHRS and YFSETQ. CDR3 DNA sequence: TGCGCCAGCAGCCCGGGACAGCCAGGCAATGAGCAGTTCTTC. The encoded protein is CASSPGQPGNEQFF.

The rearrangement links TRBV3-1 (or the pseudogene TRBV3-2) to TRBJ2-5, with 10 nucleotides matching TRBD2. The CDR3 spans 19 residues. V dropped 4 bases and J dropped 2; count of bases not matched to a gene: 16. Germline V gene sequence: CDR1 LGHDT, CDR2 YNNKEL (reference sequence). The CDR3 here is CASSPPPASGSIRQETQYF. CDR3 bases: TGTGCCAGCAGCCCTCCCCCGGCTAGCGGGAGTATCCGGCAAGAGACCCAGTACTTC.

The chain employs TRBV21-1 and TRBJ2-7; TRBD2 reflects the table's D call only, with no check against the DNA. TRBV21-1 is recorded as a pseudogene. The CDR3 loop spans 14 amino acids. The CDR3 DNA is TGTGCCAGCAGCAAAACGGCTAGCTCCTACGAGCAGTACTTC. The encoded protein is CASSKTASSYEQYF.

The chain couples TRBV7-9 to TRBJ1-4, with D perhaps TRBD1 (6 bases). The germline V and J ends were trimmed by 3 bases and 3 bases, with 11 bases remaining between them. This CDR3 spans 15 amino acids. CDR1 is SEHNR, CDR2 FQNEAQ, per germline (reference sequence). The chain's CDR3 is CASSFTGNPNEKLFF. The DNA of the CDR3 is TGTGCCAGCAGCTTCACAGGGAACCCTAATGAAAAACTGTTTTTT.

In its sample, this clone was seen once. The chain carries TRBV2 and TRBJ2-7, with D perhaps TRBD2 (6 bases). V was cut by 4 bases and J by 4 bases, with 14 bases left in between. The CDR3 contains 14 residues. Germline values: CDR1 SNHLY, CDR2 FYNNEI. CDR3 coding DNA: TGTGCCAGCAGTGGAGCAGGAGGGACGTACGAGCAGTACTTC. Its translation: CASSGAGGTYEQYF.

CDR3 in amino acids: CASSGQGADGEQYF. Written as DNA, the CDR3 is TGTGCCAGTTCCGGGCAGGGGGCGGACGGCGAGCAGTACTTC. The chain combines TRBV18 with TRBJ2-7, with 8 bases lining up with TRBD1. Germline V gene lookup returns CDR1 KGHSH and CDR2 LQKENI. The CDR3 length is 14 residues. The junction had 13 bases not matched to a gene; V was cut back by 9 bases and J by 6 bases.

The chain joins TRBV27 to TRBJ2-5, with 14 bases aligning to TRBD2. CDR1 is MNHEY, CDR2 SMNVEV, per germline (reference sequence). V gave up 4 bases and J gave up 4 bases; unmatched junction bases: 5. The CDR3 is 16 amino acids. CDR3 DNA: TGTGCCAGCAGTTCGGGACTAGCGGGAGAGGGAGAGACCCAGTACTTC. It specifies CASSSGLAGEGETQYF.

This sequence joins TRBV27 and TRBJ1-1, with 8 bases fitting TRBD1. This CDR3 comprises 13 residues. The junction had 4 bases not matched to a gene; V was cut back by 5 bases and J by 5 bases. Per germline, CDR1 MNHEY and CDR2 SMNVEV (reference sequence). CDR3 region: CASSTQGGTEAFF. The CDR3 nucleotides read TGTGCCAGCAGTACACAGGGGGGGACTGAAGCTTTCTTT.

V usage is TRBV2 and J usage is TRBJ2-1, with 7 bases aligning to TRBD2. The CDR3 sequence is 15 residues long. V shed 9 bases and J 10 bases; nucleotides not matched to a gene: 18. Germline CDR1 is SNHLY and CDR2 is FYNNEI. CDR3 protein: CASDMGGGFPREQFF. DNA of the CDR3: TGTGCCAGTGATATGGGGGGGGGATTCCCTCGAGAGCAGTTCTTC.

The rearrangement links TRBV30 to TRBJ1-6; D might be TRBD1 (6 bases). The V gene lost 3 bases and the J gene lost 0 bases, with 12 bases spanning the gap. The length of the CDR3 is 16 residues. Per the germline V gene, CDR1 is GTSNPN and CDR2 is SVGIG (reference sequence). The CDR3 here is CAWSVDRSSYNSPLHF. The CDR3 DNA reads as TGTGCCTGGAGCGTCGACAGGAGCTCCTATAATTCACCCCTCCACTTT.

The chain combines TRBV5-1 with TRBJ2-1, with 9 bases identical to TRBD1. Germline V gene lookup returns CDR1 SGHRS and CDR2 YFSETQ. The CDR3 is 15 amino acids. The trim removed 1 base at V and 9 bases at J, leaving 8 bases unmatched. The CDR3 DNA follows: TGCGCCAGCAGCTTGACAGGGGGCCCACGGGGTGAGCAGTTCTTC. Amino acid sequence: CASSLTGGPRGEQFF.

The chain has TRBV7-9 and TRBJ2-1; 8 nucleotides align to TRBD2. Germline CDR1 reads SEHNR; CDR2 reads FQNEAQ (reference sequence). The junction had 8 bases not matched to a gene; V was cut back by 0 bases and J by 4 bases. The length of the CDR3 is 17 residues. This CDR3 reads CASSLALAGPTYNEQFF. The CDR3 DNA is TGTGCCAGCAGCTTAGCGCTAGCGGGCCCCACTTACAATGAGCAGTTCTTC.

The chain has TRBV6-5 and TRBJ2-7; 12 bases align to TRBD1. The CDR3 extends over 14 amino acids. CDR1 is MNHEY and CDR2 is SVGAGI in the germline V gene. With V trimmed by 10 bases and J by 3 bases, 7 bases remained unmatched. The CDR3 bases are TGTGCCACCGGTGGGACAGGGGGCTTCTACGAGCAGTACTTC. This gives the protein CATGGTGGFYEQYF.